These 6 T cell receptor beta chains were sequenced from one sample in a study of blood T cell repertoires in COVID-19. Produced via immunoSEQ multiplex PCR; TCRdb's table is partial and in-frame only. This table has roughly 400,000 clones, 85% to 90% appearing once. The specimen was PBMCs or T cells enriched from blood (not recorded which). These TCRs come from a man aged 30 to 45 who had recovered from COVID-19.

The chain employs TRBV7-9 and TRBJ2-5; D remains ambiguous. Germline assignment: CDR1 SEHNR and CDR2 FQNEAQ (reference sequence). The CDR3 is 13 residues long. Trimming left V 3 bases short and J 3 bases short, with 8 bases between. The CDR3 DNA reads TGTGCCAGCAGCTTCACGGGTGAAGAGACCCAGTACTTC. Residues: CASSFTGEETQYF.

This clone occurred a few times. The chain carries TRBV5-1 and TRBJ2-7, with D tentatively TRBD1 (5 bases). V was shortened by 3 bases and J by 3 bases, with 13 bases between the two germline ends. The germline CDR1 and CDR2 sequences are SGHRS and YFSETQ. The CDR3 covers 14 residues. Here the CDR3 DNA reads TGCGCCAGCAGCTACGACAGCTCTAACTACGAGCAGTACTTC. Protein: CASSYDSSNYEQYF.

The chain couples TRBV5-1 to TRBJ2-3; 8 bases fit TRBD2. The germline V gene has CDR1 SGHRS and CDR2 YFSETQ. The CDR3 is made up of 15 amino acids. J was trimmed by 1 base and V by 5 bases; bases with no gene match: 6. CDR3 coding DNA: TGCGCCAGCAGTTCGGGAGGGGTTGGCACAGATACGCAGTATTTT. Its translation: CASSSGGVGTDTQYF.

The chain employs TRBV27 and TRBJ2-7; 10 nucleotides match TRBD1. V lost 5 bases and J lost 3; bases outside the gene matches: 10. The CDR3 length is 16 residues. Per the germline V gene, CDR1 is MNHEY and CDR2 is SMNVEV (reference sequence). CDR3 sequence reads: CASSQFRDRGIYEQYF. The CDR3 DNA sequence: TGTGCCAGCAGTCAGTTCCGGGACAGGGGAATCTACGAGCAGTACTTC.

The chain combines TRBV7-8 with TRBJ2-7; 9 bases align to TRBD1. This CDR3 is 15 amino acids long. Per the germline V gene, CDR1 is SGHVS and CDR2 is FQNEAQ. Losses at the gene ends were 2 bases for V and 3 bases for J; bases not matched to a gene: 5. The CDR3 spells CASSLPGTGNYEQYF. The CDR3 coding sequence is TGTGCCAGCAGCTTACCCGGGACAGGGAACTACGAGCAGTACTTC.

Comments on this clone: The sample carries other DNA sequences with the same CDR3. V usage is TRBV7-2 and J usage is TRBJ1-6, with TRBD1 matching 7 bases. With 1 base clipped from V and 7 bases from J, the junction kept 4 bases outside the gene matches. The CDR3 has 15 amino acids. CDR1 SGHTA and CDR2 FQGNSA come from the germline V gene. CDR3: CASSLVQGGNSPLHF. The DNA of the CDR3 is TGTGCCAGCAGCTTAGTTCAGGGGGGAAATTCACCCCTCCACTTT.